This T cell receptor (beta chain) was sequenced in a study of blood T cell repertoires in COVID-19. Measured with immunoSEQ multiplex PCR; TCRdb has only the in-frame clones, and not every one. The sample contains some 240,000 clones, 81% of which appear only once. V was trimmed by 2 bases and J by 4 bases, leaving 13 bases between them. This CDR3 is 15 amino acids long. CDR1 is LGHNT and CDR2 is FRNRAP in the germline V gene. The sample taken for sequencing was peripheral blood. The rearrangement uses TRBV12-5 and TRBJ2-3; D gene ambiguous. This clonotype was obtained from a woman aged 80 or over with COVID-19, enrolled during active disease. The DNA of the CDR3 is TGTGCTAGTGGTTTGTTCCTAGGAAGACCAGATACGCAGTATTTT. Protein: CASGLFLGRPDTQYF.